Following are 17 T cell receptor beta chains from one sample sequenced in a study of blood T cell repertoires in COVID-19. Clones were read by immunoSEQ multiplex PCR, and TCRdb kept only the in-frame ones, dropping some. The profile covers roughly 11,000 clones, with 83% appearing a single time and roughly 13% taken by the ten largest. The specimen sequenced was peripheral blood. All receptors derive from a human donor in a cohort sampled during active COVID-19.

The rearrangement joins TRBV6-2 or TRBV6-3 to TRBJ2-7; 11 bases map to TRBD2. CDR1 is MNHEY, CDR2 SVGEGT, per germline. The CDR3 covers 14 residues. V shed 2 bases and J 4 bases; nucleotides not matched to a gene: 1. CDR3 sequence (DNA): TGTGCCAGCAGTTACACTAGCGGGAGTTACGAGCAGTACTTC. Amino acid sequence: CASSYTSGSYEQYF.

This chain links TRBV27 with TRBJ2-3; TRBD2 agrees at 9 bases. CDR1 MNHEY and CDR2 SMNVEV come from the germline V gene (reference sequence). This CDR3 comprises 16 residues. After removal of 3 bases from V and 4 bases from J, the junction contained 8 bases not matched to a gene. The CDR3 sequence: CASSFSRAGGADTQYF. The DNA for the CDR3 is TGTGCCAGCAGTTTTAGTCGAGCGGGAGGCGCAGATACGCAGTATTTT.

The chain has TRBV5-1 and TRBJ2-2, with a tentative D call TRBD1 (6 bases). V was trimmed by 1 base and J by 0 bases, leaving 7 bases between them. Germline CDR1 reads SGHRS; CDR2 reads YFSETQ. The CDR3 runs to 15 residues. The CDR3 reads CASSLQGTNTGELFF. The CDR3 DNA sequence: TGCGCCAGCAGCTTGCAGGGGACGAACACCGGGGAGCTGTTTTTT.

The chain employs TRBV5-1 and TRBJ2-7, with D maybe TRBD1 (6 bases). Trimming removed 1 base at V and 4 bases at J, with 15 bases between. The germline CDR1 and CDR2 sequences are SGHRS and YFSETQ. The CDR3 extends over 15 amino acids. The DNA for the CDR3 is TGCGCCAGCAGCTTGCATGACAGGAGATATTACGAGCAGTACTTC. It codes for CASSLHDRRYYEQYF.

The V gene is TRBV6-5, the J gene TRBJ1-1, with D tentatively TRBD1 (6 bases). The germline V and J ends were trimmed by 5 bases and 8 bases, with 15 bases remaining between them. This CDR3 region has 13 residues. Germline lookup yields CDR1 MNHEY and CDR2 SVGAGI. CDR3 nucleotide sequence: TGTGCCAGCAGTAGGACAGTTTTTGGGGAAGCTTTCTTT. It is translated as CASSRTVFGEAFF.

This clone was detected a few times. The chain recombines TRBV19 with TRBJ2-2; 7 nucleotides match TRBD1. Germline V gene sequence: CDR1 LNHDA, CDR2 SQIVND (reference sequence). V gave up 3 bases and J gave up 0 bases; unmatched junction bases: 4. The CDR3 extends over 16 amino acids. In DNA, the CDR3 is TGTGCCAGTAGTATTATGGGGACAGCGAACACCGGGGAGCTGTTTTTT. The encoded protein is CASSIMGTANTGELFF.

This rearrangement joins TRBV28 to TRBJ2-5; tentative D call: TRBD2 (7 bases). The germline V gene encodes CDR1 MDHEN and CDR2 SYDVKM. This CDR3 comprises 14 residues. Trimming shortened V by 6 bases and J by 5 bases, and 16 bases separated the two germline ends. CDR3 region: CASRGAGVRETQYF. The CDR3 region has the DNA TGTGCCAGCAGGGGGGCGGGAGTAAGGGAGACCCAGTACTTC.

This chain joins TRBV25-1 and TRBJ1-4; 7 nucleotides align to TRBD1. The trim removed 4 bases at V and 14 bases at J, leaving 7 bases unmatched. This CDR3 region has 12 residues. CDR1 MGHDK and CDR2 SYGVNS come from the germline V gene. The CDR3 region has the DNA TGTGCCAGCAGTGCCACAGGGGTTGGCCTGTTTTTT. Translated: CASSATGVGLFF.

This clone appeared a few times. The rearrangement uses TRBV28 and TRBJ1-5; no reliable D call. The CDR3 sequence is 16 residues long. Germline-derived CDR1 and CDR2 are MDHEN and SYDVKM. The ends were cut back, 4 bases at V and 4 bases at J, with 17 bases in the middle. The CDR3 nucleotides read TGTGCCAGCAGTTCCGGCGGGGATTCCATAAATCAGCCCCAGCATTTT. Translation: CASSSGGDSINQPQHF.

The chain combines TRBV19 with TRBJ2-3, with D possibly TRBD2 on 7 matching bases. The CDR3 consists of 17 residues. V was shortened by 5 bases and J by 2 bases, with 20 bases between the two germline ends. In germline, CDR1 is LNHDA, CDR2 SQIVND (reference sequence). CDR3: CASSPGGAAQYTDTQYF. In DNA, the CDR3 is TGTGCCAGTAGTCCGGGGGGCGCGGCCCAATACACAGATACGCAGTATTTT. The full variable domain, with the rest looked up from reference TRBV19 and TRBJ2-3, is DGGITQSPKYLFRKEGQNVTLSCEQNLNHDAMYWYRQDPGQGLRLIYYSQIVNDFQKGDIAEGYSVSREKKESFPLTVTSAQKNPTAFYLCASSPGGAAQYTDTQYFGPGTRLTVL.

The chain has TRBV28 and TRBJ1-1; 9 bases fit TRBD1. Germline lookup yields CDR1 MDHEN and CDR2 SYDVKM. The ends lost 2 bases at V and 11 bases at J; junction bases unmatched: 12. The CDR3 has 15 residues. Written as DNA, the CDR3 is TGTGCCAGCAGTTTACGATTCCTGGACAGGGGTGAGGCTTTCTTT. Amino acid sequence: CASSLRFLDRGEAFF.

The chain recombines TRBV7-6 with TRBJ2-3; 7 bases are shared with TRBD1. From germline, CDR1 is SGHVS and CDR2 FNYEAQ. V lost 5 bases, J lost 2 bases, and 4 bases stayed unmatched. The CDR3 runs 14 residues. CDR3 DNA: TGTGCCAGCAGCCTACAGGGGTCCACAGATACGCAGTATTTT. It specifies CASSLQGSTDTQYF.

The V gene is TRBV11-2, the J gene TRBJ1-2, with 7 bases aligning to TRBD1. The germline CDR1 and CDR2 sequences are SGHAT and FQNNGV. This CDR3 is 16 amino acids long. V lost 3 bases and J lost 8; bases outside the gene matches: 15. The CDR3 protein is CASSLGRGRRLEGYTF. The CDR3 nucleotides read TGTGCCAGCAGCTTGGGAAGGGGGCGAAGATTAGAGGGCTACACCTTC.

This clone was counted only a few times. The CDR3 coding sequence is TGTACAACGTGGACAGGGGGCAATGAGCAGTTCTTC. Protein product: CTTWTGGNEQFF. The rearrangement uses TRBV6-5 and TRBJ2-1, with TRBD1 matching 10 bases. The germline V gene has CDR1 MNHEY and CDR2 SVGAGI. This CDR3 region has 12 residues.

CDR3 protein: CASRLAAGADTQYF. Written as DNA, the CDR3 is TGTGCCAGCCGACTAGCGGCCGGGGCAGATACGCAGTATTTT. The chain joins TRBV18 to TRBJ2-3, with TRBD2 identical over 9 bases. CDR1 is KGHSH, CDR2 LQKENI, per germline. This CDR3 is 14 amino acids long. V was clipped by 8 bases and J by 4 bases; unmatched bases: 7.

The V and J genes are TRBV9 and TRBJ2-2, with unresolved D. V shed 0 bases and J shed 3 bases, with 9 bases lying between them. Germline V CDR1 and CDR2: SGDLS, YYNGEE. CDR3 length: 15 residues. The CDR3 loop reads CASSVVATDTGELFF. The CDR3 DNA reads as TGTGCCAGCAGCGTAGTCGCAACAGACACCGGGGAGCTGTTTTTT.

The chain links TRBV6-1 to TRBJ1-5, with 7 bases matching TRBD1. Germline-derived CDR1 and CDR2 are MNHNS and SASEGT. The V segment lost 2 bases and the J segment 1 base; nucleotides outside the gene matches: 2. The CDR3 extends over 15 amino acids. CDR3 amino acids: CASSELTGSNQPQHF. Written as DNA, the CDR3 is TGTGCCAGCAGTGAACTGACAGGGAGCAATCAGCCCCAGCATTTT.